Following are 24 T cell receptor beta chains from one sample sequenced in a study of T cells after yellow fever vaccination. TCRdb analysed the 5' RACE reads with MiXCR anew, one entry per CDR3 protein. The data show 500,000 to 650,000 distinct CDR3 sequences, approximately 13% seen once. Here the sequenced sample was PBMCs, taken on the day of the yellow fever booster vaccination. These receptors all stem from a man in his thirties or forties who received the YFV17D yellow fever vaccine.

The genes are TRBV7-9 and TRBJ2-2; D is perhaps TRBD1 (5 bases). V shed 5 bases and J shed 6 bases, with 13 bases lying between them. Germline CDR1 is SEHNR and CDR2 is FQNEAQ (reference sequence). The CDR3 runs to 14 residues. The CDR3 protein is CASSPPLQAGELFF. The CDR3 DNA reads as TGTGCCAGCAGCCCCCCCCTACAGGCCGGGGAGCTGTTTTTT.

The sample holds many counts of this clonotype. The V gene is TRBV5-1, the J gene TRBJ2-1; 14 bases are a match to TRBD2. CDR1 and CDR2 from the germline V gene are SGHRS and YFSETQ. The V segment lost 3 bases and the J segment 0 bases; nucleotides outside the gene matches: 2. This CDR3 is built from 17 residues. CDR3 nucleotide sequence: TGCGCCAGCAGCTGGACTAGCGGGAGGTACTCCTACAATGAGCAGTTCTTC. As protein: CASSWTSGRYSYNEQFF.

This clonotype occurred a few times. At one end, the junction sequence differs from germline, possibly due to a read error. V is TRBV7-7 and J is TRBJ2-2; no clear D. CDR1 SSHAT and CDR2 FNYEAQ come from the germline V gene (reference sequence). This CDR3 region has 14 residues. The CDR3 DNA reads as TGTGCTAGCAGCTTACAGACGAACACCGGGGAGCTGTTTTTT. Its translation: CASSLQTNTGELFF.

This clonotype has only a few counts. The chain links TRBV28 to TRBJ2-7, with 10 bases aligning to TRBD1. The V and J ends lost 7 bases and 2 bases, in that order; junction bases with no gene match: 5. CDR3 length equals 14 residues. Germline loops: CDR1 MDHEN, CDR2 SYDVKM. CDR3 in DNA: TGTGCCAGCACCTCCGGGACAGGGGCCTACGAGCAGTACTTC. Amino acids: CASTSGTGAYEQYF.

This clonotype was picked up a small number of times. J is TRBJ1-4 and V is TRBV7-3; D might be TRBD1 (5 bases). V was cut by 5 bases and J by 7 bases, with 14 bases left in between. The CDR3 sequence is 14 residues long. From germline, CDR1 is SGHTA and CDR2 FQGTGA. The CDR3 sequence is CASSPHAGSEKLFF. Here the CDR3 DNA reads TGTGCCAGCAGCCCCCACGCAGGGAGTGAAAAACTGTTTTTT.

The V call is TRBV20-1, the J call TRBJ2-1; 13 nucleotides align to TRBD2. J gave up 7 bases and V 6 bases, and 3 bases lay outside the gene matches. The germline V gene has CDR1 DFQATT and CDR2 SNEGSKA (reference sequence). This CDR3 contains 13 residues. The CDR3 coding sequence is TGCAGTGCGAGGACTAGCGGGGGTAATGAGCAGTTCTTC. It specifies CSARTSGGNEQFF.

The V call is TRBV20-1, the J call TRBJ2-5; no clear D gene. CDR1 DFQATT and CDR2 SNEGSKA come from the germline V gene (reference sequence). Trimming removed 3 bases from V and 3 bases from J, with 14 bases in between. The CDR3 loop spans 14 amino acids. The CDR3 nucleotides read TGCAGTGCTAGTCAACCAGGCCTGAAAGAGACCCAGTACTTC. Its protein product is CSASQPGLKETQYF.

In this sample, this clonotype turned up many times. The chain is built from TRBV20-1 and TRBJ2-1, with 10 positions matching TRBD2. The J segment lost 5 bases and the V segment lost 0 bases, leaving 1 base of the junction unmatched. This CDR3 is built from 14 residues. Germline V gene lookup returns CDR1 DFQATT and CDR2 SNEGSKA (reference sequence). CDR3 amino acids: CSARDTSGNNEQFF. CDR3 DNA: TGCAGTGCTAGAGATACTAGCGGGAACAATGAGCAGTTCTTC.

The V and J genes are TRBV7-2 and TRBJ2-2; D is unclear. Germline loops: CDR1 SGHTA, CDR2 FQGNSA. Trimming took off 4 bases at V and 10 bases at J, with 13 bases between the two ends. The CDR3 spans 13 residues. The CDR3 DNA reads TGTGCCAGCAGCTCCCCCATACGGGTGGAGCTGTTTTTT. It yields the protein CASSSPIRVELFF.

The V gene is TRBV14, the J gene TRBJ2-5; maybe TRBD1 (5 bases). The length of the CDR3 is 13 residues. In germline, CDR1 is SGHDN, CDR2 FVKESK. V was shortened by 2 bases and J by 7 bases, with 11 bases between the two germline ends. The CDR3 region is CASSQQGLGTQYF. In nucleotides, the CDR3 is TGTGCCAGCAGCCAACAGGGATTGGGGACCCAGTACTTC.

The chain combines TRBV12-3 or TRBV12-4 with TRBJ2-3; 11 nucleotides agree with TRBD2. Trimming removed 6 bases from V and 3 bases from J; junction bases left unmatched: 8. The CDR3 runs to 16 residues. The CDR3 coding sequence is TGTGCCAGCAGACTACTAGCGGGAGAGGATACAGATACGCAGTATTTT. Translation gives CASRLLAGEDTDTQYF.

The rearrangement joins TRBV7-2 to TRBJ2-3; D is perhaps TRBD1 (5 bases). The V and J ends lost 6 bases and 9 bases respectively, with 13 bases between them. This CDR3 contains 12 residues. From germline, CDR1 is SGHTA and CDR2 FQGNSA. The CDR3 reads CASSRGRRTQYF. The CDR3 bases are TGTGCCAGCAGTAGGGGTAGACGAACGCAGTATTTT.

This chain links TRBV11-1 with TRBJ2-1, with D perhaps TRBD2 (7 bases). Germline assignment: CDR1 SGHAT and CDR2 FQDESV (reference sequence). CDR3 length equals 19 residues. Trimming removed 5 bases at V and 1 base at J, with 24 bases between. In nucleotides, the CDR3 is TGTGCCAGCAGCACACTGGGGGGCCTGACTAGCCAATCCTACAATGAGCAGTTCTTC. The encoded protein is CASSTLGGLTSQSYNEQFF.

Regarding this clonotype: One end of the junction varies from germline; a read error may be responsible. The chain has TRBV30 and TRBJ2-2, with TRBD2 matching over 10 bases. CDR1 and CDR2 (germline): GTSNPN, SVGIG (reference sequence). There are 15 residues in the CDR3. The CDR3 spells CARRQREGLVGELFF. The CDR3 DNA is TGTGCCCGGAGGCAGCGGGAGGGCCTGGTCGGGGAGCTGTTTTTT.

The V gene is TRBV6-2 or TRBV6-3, the J gene TRBJ2-5; TRBD1 matches 8 bases. This CDR3 has 14 amino acids. V lost 7 bases, J lost 4 bases, and 8 bases stayed unmatched. Germline assignment: CDR1 MNHEY and CDR2 SVGEGT. The CDR3 here is CASTRTGNGETQYF. CDR3 sequence (DNA): TGTGCCAGCACCAGGACAGGGAACGGAGAGACCCAGTACTTC.

This clonotype was picked up many times. This chain uses TRBV12-3 or TRBV12-4 with TRBJ2-7, with 7 bases lining up with TRBD2. The V and J ends lost 1 base and 5 bases, in that order; junction bases with no gene match: 2. The CDR3 loop spans 13 amino acids. CDR3 amino acids: CASSLVGGDEQYF. CDR3 coding DNA: TGTGCCAGCAGTTTAGTGGGGGGGGACGAGCAGTACTTC.

The genes are TRBV7-6 and TRBJ1-6, with a tentative D call TRBD1 (6 bases). Trimming took off 4 bases at V and 7 bases at J, with 17 bases between the two ends. The CDR3 covers 16 residues. CDR1 and CDR2 from the germline V gene are SGHVS and FNYEAQ. The DNA of the CDR3 is TGTGCCAGCAGCTCCACTCGTGCAGGGGCGAATTCACCCCTCCACTTT. Translation gives CASSSTRAGANSPLHF.

The chain links TRBV24-1 to TRBJ1-1; 8 bases fit TRBD1. The CDR3 runs 16 residues. Germline CDR1 is KGHDR and CDR2 is SFDVKD. The junction had 12 bases not matched to a gene; V was cut back by 6 bases and J by 4 bases. CDR3 amino acids: CATSRGDRGLVTEAFF. The CDR3 nucleotides read TGTGCCACCAGTCGAGGCGACAGGGGATTGGTCACTGAAGCTTTCTTT.

This clonotype was detected a few times. The gene calls are TRBV20-1 and TRBJ2-5; D ambiguous. The V gene's germline CDR1 is DFQATT and CDR2 SNEGSKA (reference sequence). V was shortened by 0 bases and J by 1 base, with 9 bases between the two germline ends. This CDR3 comprises 14 residues. The CDR3 is CSARDLAAQETQYF. As DNA, the CDR3 is TGCAGTGCTAGAGATCTGGCGGCCCAAGAGACCCAGTACTTC.

V and J are TRBV6-2 or TRBV6-3 and TRBJ1-5; D is ambiguous. This CDR3 is 14 amino acids long. From germline, CDR1 is MNHEY and CDR2 SVGEGT. With 8 bases removed from V and 10 bases from J, the gap between germline ends came to 21 bases. In DNA, the CDR3 is TGTGCCAGCGCGGTCTCTACTCCAACGGTTCCCCAGCATTTT. It specifies CASAVSTPTVPQHF.

This chain connects TRBV20-1 to TRBJ2-3; D might be TRBD2 (5 bases). The germline V gene has CDR1 DFQATT and CDR2 SNEGSKA (reference sequence). The CDR3 sequence is 17 residues long. Trimming took off 0 bases at V and 1 base at J, with 17 bases between the two ends. The CDR3 region is CSARDPLRRRRTDTQYF. As DNA, the CDR3 is TGCAGTGCTAGAGACCCCCTCCGCAGGAGGCGCACAGATACGCAGTATTTT.

This clonotype was counted only a few times. The rearrangement uses TRBV19 and TRBJ2-1; weak D call: TRBD2 (6 bases). The V gene lost 5 bases and the J gene lost 3 bases, with 20 bases spanning the gap. The V gene's germline CDR1 is LNHDA and CDR2 SQIVND (reference sequence). This CDR3 is built from 17 residues. CDR3 sequence: CASSRGSGNYLYNEQFF. In DNA, the CDR3 is TGTGCCAGTAGTCGGGGGAGCGGAAACTACCTCTACAATGAGCAGTTCTTC.

The rearrangement uses TRBV29-1 and TRBJ1-4; D call uncertain. CDR1 is SQVTM, CDR2 ANQGSEA, per germline. The CDR3 consists of 13 residues. The V end was cut by 5 bases, the J end by 5 bases, with 12 bases between. The CDR3 protein is CSVHLSPNEKLFF. The CDR3 DNA reads as TGCAGCGTTCATCTCAGCCCGAATGAAAAACTGTTTTTT.

This clonotype was picked up many times. The chain links TRBV12-3 or TRBV12-4 to TRBJ2-1, with unresolved D. Trimming took 5 bases from V and 4 from J, leaving 6 bases between them. This CDR3 comprises 12 residues. The CDR3 spells CASSRLYNEQFF. CDR3 in DNA: TGTGCCAGCAGTCGGTTATACAATGAGCAGTTCTTC.